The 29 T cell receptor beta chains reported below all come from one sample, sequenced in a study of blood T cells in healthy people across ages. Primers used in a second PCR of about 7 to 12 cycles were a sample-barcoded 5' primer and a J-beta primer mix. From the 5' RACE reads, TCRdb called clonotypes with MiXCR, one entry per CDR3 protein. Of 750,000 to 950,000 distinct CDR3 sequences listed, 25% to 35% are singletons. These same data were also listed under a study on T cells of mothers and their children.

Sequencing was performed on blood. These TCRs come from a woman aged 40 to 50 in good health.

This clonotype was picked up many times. CDR3 in DNA: TGTGCCAGTAGTAGCCAGGGGGCTGGGTATGGCTACACCTTC. Translating gives CASSSQGAGYGYTF. The genes are TRBV19 and TRBJ1-2, with 8 bases lining up with TRBD1. Germline loops: CDR1 LNHDA, CDR2 SQIVND (reference sequence). The CDR3 totals 14 residues. J lost 5 bases, V lost 4 bases, and 6 bases had no gene match.

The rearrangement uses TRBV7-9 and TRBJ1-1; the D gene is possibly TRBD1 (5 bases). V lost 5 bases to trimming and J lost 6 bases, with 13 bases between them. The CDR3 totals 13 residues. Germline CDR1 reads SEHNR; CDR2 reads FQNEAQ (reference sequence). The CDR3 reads CASSGQGSAEAFF. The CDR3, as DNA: TGTGCCAGCAGCGGCCAGGGAAGCGCTGAAGCTTTCTTT.

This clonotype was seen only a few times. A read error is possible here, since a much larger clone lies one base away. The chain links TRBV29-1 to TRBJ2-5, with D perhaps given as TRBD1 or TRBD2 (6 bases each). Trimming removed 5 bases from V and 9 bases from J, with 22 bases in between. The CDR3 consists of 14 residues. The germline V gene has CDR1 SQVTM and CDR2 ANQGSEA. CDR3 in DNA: TGCAGCGTTCGTCGAAGGGGGGCAGGGGAGGCCCAGTACTTC. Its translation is CSVRRRGAGEAQYF.

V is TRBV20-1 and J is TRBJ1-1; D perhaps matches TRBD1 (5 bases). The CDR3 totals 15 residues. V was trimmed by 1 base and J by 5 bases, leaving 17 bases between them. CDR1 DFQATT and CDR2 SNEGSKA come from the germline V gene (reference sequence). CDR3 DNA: TGCAGTGCTAGAGGCTCCTGGGGCGGAGGAACTGAAGCTTTCTTT. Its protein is CSARGSWGGGTEAFF.

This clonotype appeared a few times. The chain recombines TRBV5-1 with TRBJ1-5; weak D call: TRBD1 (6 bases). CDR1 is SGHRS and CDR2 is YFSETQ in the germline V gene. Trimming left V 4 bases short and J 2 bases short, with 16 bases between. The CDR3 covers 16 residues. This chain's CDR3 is CASSPEGEGGNQPQHF. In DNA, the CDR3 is TGCGCCAGCAGCCCTGAGGGGGAGGGGGGCAATCAGCCCCAGCATTTT.

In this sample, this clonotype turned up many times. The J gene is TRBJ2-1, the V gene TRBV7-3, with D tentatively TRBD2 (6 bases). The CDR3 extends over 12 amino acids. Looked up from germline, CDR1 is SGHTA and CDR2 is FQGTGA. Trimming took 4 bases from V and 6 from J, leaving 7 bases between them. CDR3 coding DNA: TGTGCCAGCAGCTGGGGACTCAATGAGCAGTTCTTC. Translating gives CASSWGLNEQFF.

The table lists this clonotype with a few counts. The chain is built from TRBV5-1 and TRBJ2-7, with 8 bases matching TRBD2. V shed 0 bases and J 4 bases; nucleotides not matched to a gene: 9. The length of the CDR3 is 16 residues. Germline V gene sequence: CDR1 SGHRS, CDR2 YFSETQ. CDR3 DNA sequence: TGCGCCAGCAGCTTGGTTCGCGGGGGGCCCTCTTACGAGCAGTACTTC. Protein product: CASSLVRGGPSYEQYF.

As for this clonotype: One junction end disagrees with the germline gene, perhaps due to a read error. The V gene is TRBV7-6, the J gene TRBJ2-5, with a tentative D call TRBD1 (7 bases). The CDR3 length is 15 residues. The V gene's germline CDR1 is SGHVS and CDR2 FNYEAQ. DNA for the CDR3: TGTGCCGGCAGCTTGTTGGGGGGACAGTTGGAGACCCAGTACTTC. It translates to CAGSLLGGQLETQYF.

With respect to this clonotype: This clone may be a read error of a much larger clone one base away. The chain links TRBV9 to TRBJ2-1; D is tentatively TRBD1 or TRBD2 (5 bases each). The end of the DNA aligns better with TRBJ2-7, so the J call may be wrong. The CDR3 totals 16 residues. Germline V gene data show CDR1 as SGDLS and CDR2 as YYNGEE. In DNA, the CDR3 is TGTGCCAGCAGCGAACAGCCCTGGGGACCTTACAATGAGCAGTACTTC. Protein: CASSEQPWGPYNEQYF.

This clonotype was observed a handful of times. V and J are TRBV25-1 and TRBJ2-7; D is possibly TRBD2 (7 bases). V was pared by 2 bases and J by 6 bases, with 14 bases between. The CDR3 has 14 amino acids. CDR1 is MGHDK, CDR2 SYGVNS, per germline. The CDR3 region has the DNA TGTGCCAGCAGTGAAGCGGGGGCCCTAGGCGAGCAGTACTTC. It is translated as CASSEAGALGEQYF.

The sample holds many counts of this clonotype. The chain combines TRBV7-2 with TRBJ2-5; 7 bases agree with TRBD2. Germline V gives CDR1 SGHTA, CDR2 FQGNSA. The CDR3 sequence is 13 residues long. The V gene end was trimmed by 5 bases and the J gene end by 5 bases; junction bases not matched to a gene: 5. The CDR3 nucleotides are TGTGCCAGCAGCCGGGGGGTCAGGGAGACCCAGTACTTC. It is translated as CASSRGVRETQYF.

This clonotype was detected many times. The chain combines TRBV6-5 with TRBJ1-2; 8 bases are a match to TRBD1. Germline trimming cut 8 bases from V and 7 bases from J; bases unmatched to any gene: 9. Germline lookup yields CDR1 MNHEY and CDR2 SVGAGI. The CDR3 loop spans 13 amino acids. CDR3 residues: CASGLQGASGYTF. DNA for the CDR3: TGTGCCAGCGGACTTCAGGGGGCGAGTGGCTACACCTTC.

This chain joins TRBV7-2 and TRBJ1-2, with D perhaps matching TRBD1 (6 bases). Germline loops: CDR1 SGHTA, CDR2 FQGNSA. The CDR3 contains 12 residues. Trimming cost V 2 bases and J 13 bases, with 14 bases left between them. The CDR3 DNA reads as TGTGCCAGCAGCTTAAGGTCAGGGACAACCACCTTC. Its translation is CASSLRSGTTTF. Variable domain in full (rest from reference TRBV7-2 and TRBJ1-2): GAGVSQSPSNKVTEKGKDVELRCDPISGHTALYWYRQSLGQGLEFLIYFQGNSAPDKSGLPSDRFSAERTGGSVSTLTIQRTQQEDSAVYLCASSLRSGTTTFGSGTRLTVV.

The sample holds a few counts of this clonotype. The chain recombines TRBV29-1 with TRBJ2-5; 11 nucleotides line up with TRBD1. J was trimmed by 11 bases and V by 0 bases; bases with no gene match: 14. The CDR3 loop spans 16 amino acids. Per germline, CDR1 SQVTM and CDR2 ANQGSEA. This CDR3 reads CSVEDPGQGAINEQYF. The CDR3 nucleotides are TGCAGCGTTGAAGATCCTGGACAGGGGGCGATAAATGAGCAGTACTTC.

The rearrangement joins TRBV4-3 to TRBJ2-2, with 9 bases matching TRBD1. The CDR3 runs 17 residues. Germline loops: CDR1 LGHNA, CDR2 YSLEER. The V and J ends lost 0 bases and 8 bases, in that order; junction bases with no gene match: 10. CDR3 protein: CASSQDWGTGLFGELFF. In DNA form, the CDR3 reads TGCGCCAGCAGCCAAGATTGGGGGACAGGGCTCTTTGGGGAGCTGTTTTTT.

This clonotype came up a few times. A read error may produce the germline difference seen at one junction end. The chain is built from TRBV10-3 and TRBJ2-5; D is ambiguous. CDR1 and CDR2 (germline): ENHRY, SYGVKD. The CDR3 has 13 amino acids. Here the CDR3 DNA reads TGCGCCAGCAGTTTACGGTTGGAAGAGACCCAGTACTTC. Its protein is CASSLRLEETQYF.

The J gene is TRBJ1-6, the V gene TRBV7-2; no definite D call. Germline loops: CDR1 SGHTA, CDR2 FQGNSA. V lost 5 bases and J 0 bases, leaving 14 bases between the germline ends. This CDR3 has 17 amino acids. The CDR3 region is CASSPLPASSYNSPLHF. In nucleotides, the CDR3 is TGTGCCAGCAGCCCCCTTCCGGCTAGCTCCTATAATTCACCCCTCCACTTT.

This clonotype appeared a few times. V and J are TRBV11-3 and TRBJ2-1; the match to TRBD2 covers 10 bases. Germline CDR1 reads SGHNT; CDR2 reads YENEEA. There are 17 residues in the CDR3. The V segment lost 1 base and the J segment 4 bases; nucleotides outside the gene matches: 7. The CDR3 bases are TGTGCCAGCAGCTTAGGCAGCGTAGCGGGGGGATACAATGAGCAGTTCTTC. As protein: CASSLGSVAGGYNEQFF.

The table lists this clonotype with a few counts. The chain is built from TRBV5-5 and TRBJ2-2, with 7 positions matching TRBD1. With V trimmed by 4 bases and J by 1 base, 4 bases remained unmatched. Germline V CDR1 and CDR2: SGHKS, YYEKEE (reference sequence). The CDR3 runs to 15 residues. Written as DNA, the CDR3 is TGTGCCAGCAGCACGACAGGGTTGAACACCGGGGAGCTGTTTTTT. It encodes CASSTTGLNTGELFF.

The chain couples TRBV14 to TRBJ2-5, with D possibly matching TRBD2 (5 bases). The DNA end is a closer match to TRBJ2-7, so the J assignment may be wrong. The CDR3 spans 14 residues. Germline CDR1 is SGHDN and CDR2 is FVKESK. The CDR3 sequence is CASSQGLSVYEQYF. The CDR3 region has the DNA TGTGCCAGCAGCCAAGGACTATCAGTCTACGAGCAGTACTTC.

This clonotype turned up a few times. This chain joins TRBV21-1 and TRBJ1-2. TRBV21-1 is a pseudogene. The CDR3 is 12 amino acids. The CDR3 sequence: CASSKVRDGYTF. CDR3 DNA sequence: TGTGCCAGCAGCAAAGTAAGGGATGGCTACACCTTC.

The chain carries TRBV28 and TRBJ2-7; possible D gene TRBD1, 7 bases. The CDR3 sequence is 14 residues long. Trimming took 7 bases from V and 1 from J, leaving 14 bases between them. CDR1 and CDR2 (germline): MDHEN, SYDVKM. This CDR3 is CASKWQGGSYEQYF. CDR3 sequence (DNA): TGTGCCAGCAAGTGGCAGGGGGGATCCTACGAGCAGTACTTC.

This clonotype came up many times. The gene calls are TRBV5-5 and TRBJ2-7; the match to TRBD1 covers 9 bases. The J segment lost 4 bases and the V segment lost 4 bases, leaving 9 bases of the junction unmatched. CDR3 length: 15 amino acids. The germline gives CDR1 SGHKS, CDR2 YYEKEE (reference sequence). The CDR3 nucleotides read TGTGCCAGCAGCACTTATCCCGGGACAGGGTACGAGCAGTACTTC. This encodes CASSTYPGTGYEQYF.

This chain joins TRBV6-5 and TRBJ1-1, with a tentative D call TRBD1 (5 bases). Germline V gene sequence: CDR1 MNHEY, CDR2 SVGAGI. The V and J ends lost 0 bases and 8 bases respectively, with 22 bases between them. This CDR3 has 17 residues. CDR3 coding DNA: TGTGCCAGCAGTTACTCGCCCAGGGCCCGGGCGCGATCCGAAGCTTTCTTT. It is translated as CASSYSPRARARSEAFF.

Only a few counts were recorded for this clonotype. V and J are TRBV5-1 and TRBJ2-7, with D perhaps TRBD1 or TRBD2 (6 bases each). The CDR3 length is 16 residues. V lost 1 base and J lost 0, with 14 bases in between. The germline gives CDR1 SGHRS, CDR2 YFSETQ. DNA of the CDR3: TGCGCCAGCAGCTTGTTCCCTAAGGGGGGCTCCTACGAGCAGTACTTC. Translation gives CASSLFPKGGSYEQYF.

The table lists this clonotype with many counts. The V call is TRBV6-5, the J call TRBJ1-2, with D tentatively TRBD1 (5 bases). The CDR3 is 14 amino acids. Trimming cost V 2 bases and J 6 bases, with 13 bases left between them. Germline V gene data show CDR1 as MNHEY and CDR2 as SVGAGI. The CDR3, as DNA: TGTGCCAGCAGTTACGTCGGGGGGGTCGATGGCTACACCTTC. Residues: CASSYVGGVDGYTF.

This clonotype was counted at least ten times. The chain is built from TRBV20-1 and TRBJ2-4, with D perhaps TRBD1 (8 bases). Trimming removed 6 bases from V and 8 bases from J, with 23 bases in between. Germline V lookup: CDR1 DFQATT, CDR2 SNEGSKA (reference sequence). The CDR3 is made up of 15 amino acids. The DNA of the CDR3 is TGCAGTGCCCCTAATCCCCAGGGGGCGGGGGACATTCAGTACTTC. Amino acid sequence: CSAPNPQGAGDIQYF.

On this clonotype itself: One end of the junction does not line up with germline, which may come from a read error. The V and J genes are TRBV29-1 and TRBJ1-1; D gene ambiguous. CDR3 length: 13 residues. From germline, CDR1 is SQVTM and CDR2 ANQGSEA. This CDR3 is CGVLFTAGTEAFF. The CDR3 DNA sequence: TGCGGCGTTCTTTTTACGGCGGGCACTGAAGCTTTCTTT.

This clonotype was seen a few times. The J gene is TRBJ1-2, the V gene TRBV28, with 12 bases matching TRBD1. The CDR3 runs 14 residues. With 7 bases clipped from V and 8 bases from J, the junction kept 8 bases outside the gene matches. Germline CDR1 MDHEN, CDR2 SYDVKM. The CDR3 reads CASTTGQGAGGYTF. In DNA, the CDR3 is TGTGCCAGCACCACGGGACAGGGGGCGGGCGGCTACACCTTC.